These T cell receptor beta chains were read from a single sample in a study of PD-L1 blockade in urothelial cancer. Data came from immunoSEQ multiplex PCR; TCRdb stores just in-frame clones and leaves some out. The sample consists of 70,000 to 100,000 clones, 84% of them appearing once. Here the sequenced sample was PBMCs, taken around atezolizumab (anti-PD-L1) treatment. The receptor set was obtained from a man between 60 and 70 years old with urothelial cancer. CDR3s include the opening cysteine and the closing phenylalanine or tryptophan. Fields, in order: V gene, D gene, clone size, J gene, CDR3 DNA, CDR3 protein. D genes are given only for firm matches. A row's size may be missing; if present it is once, few, many or a size class.

V: TRBV10-1; D: TRBD2; size: NA; J: TRBJ2-3; DNA: TGCGCCAGCAGTGGGACTAGCGGGGGGCCCACAGATACGCAGTATTTT; CDR3: CASSGTSGGPTDTQYF
V: TRBV29-1; D: NA; size: NA; J: TRBJ2-1; DNA: TGCAGCGTTGACAGGGGCGGGAATGAGCAGTTCTTC; CDR3: CSVDRGGNEQFF
V: TRBV10-3; D: TRBD2; size: NA; J: TRBJ2-1; DNA: TGTGCCATCAGTGCCGGGACTAGCTGGAATGAGCAGTTCTTC; CDR3: CAISAGTSWNEQFF
V: TRBV7-3; D: NA; size: once; J: TRBJ1-1; DNA: TGTGCCAGCAGATCTGCGGGGGGCAACACTGAAGCTTTCTTT; CDR3: CASRSAGGNTEAFF
V: TRBV9; D: TRBD2; size: NA; J: TRBJ2-3; DNA: TGTGCCAGCAGCCCCTTAGCGGGAGGGATAGATACGCAGTATTTT; CDR3: CASSPLAGGIDTQYF
V: TRBV15; D: NA; size: NA; J: TRBJ2-1; DNA: TGTGCCACCAGCATTTTCGTAGGAGTTCGGTTCTTC; CDR3: CATSIFVGVRFF
V: TRBV5-8; D: TRBD1; size: NA; J: TRBJ1-5; DNA: TGTGCCAGCAGACACAGGGGGTTGTACAATCAGCCCCAGCATTTT; CDR3: CASRHRGLYNQPQHF
V: TRBV7-9; D: TRBD1; size: NA; J: TRBJ1-1; DNA: TGTGCCAGCAGCTCCGGACAGGGGAGGGCTTTCTTT; CDR3: CASSSGQGRAFF
V: TRBV18; D: TRBD1; size: NA; J: TRBJ1-2; DNA: TGTGCCAGCTCACCAAGGACAGGGGGCAACTATGGCTACACCTTC; CDR3: CASSPRTGGNYGYTF
V: TRBV5-1; D: TRBD2; size: NA; J: TRBJ2-1; DNA: TGCGCCAGCAGCTGGCGACTAGCGGGAGAAGGACATGAGCAGTTCTTC; CDR3: CASSWRLAGEGHEQFF
V: TRBV30; D: NA; size: NA; J: TRBJ1-6; DNA: TGTGCCTGGAGTGTATCAGGGGCATTCAAAGGTTCACCCCTCCACTTT; CDR3: CAWSVSGAFKGSPLHF
V: TRBV14; D: NA; size: NA; J: TRBJ2-7; DNA: TGTGCCAGCAGCCACACCGGGGGAATAGTGAACGAGCAGTACTTC; CDR3: CASSHTGGIVNEQYF
V: TRBV6-1; D: TRBD2; size: NA; J: TRBJ2-5; DNA: TGTGCCAGCAAAGGGCGGGAGTTGGTCGGAGAGACCCAGTACTTC; CDR3: CASKGRELVGETQYF
V: TRBV7-2; D: TRBD2; size: NA; J: TRBJ2-7; DNA: TGTGCCAGCAGCCTGACTAGCGGGGGGGACGGGCAGTACTTC; CDR3: CASSLTSGGDGQYF
V: TRBV11-2; D: TRBD1; size: NA; J: TRBJ1-2; DNA: TGTGCCAGCAGCAGCTCTATTGGACAGGGGGCGCGGGGCTACACCTTC; CDR3: CASSSSIGQGARGYTF
V: TRBV27; D: NA; size: once; J: TRBJ1-6; DNA: TGTGCCAGCAGCTTGGAGGATTCACCCCTCCACTTT; CDR3: CASSLEDSPLHF
V: TRBV6-1; D: TRBD2; size: NA; J: TRBJ2-2; DNA: TGTGCCGGTTCCCCCGGGACTAGCGGTCCAGGGGAGCTGTTTTTT; CDR3: CAGSPGTSGPGELFF
V: TRBV5-6; D: NA; size: NA; J: TRBJ2-7; DNA: TGTGCCAGCAGCTTGTCAGGTTACGAGCAGTACTTC; CDR3: CASSLSGYEQYF
V: TRBV5-6; D: NA; size: NA; J: TRBJ1-5; DNA: TGTGCCAGCAGCTTGATGGCGGGGGCTGAAGGAAATCAGCCCCAGCATTTT; CDR3: CASSLMAGAEGNQPQHF
V: TRBV5-1; D: TRBD2; size: NA; J: TRBJ2-7; DNA: TGCGCCAGCAGCTACCCCGGGACTACTATCAACGAGCAGTACTTC; CDR3: CASSYPGTTINEQYF
V: TRBV10-2; D: NA; size: once; J: TRBJ2-1; DNA: TGCGCCAGCAGTGATCCGGGACTGAACCGAAATGAGCAGTTCTTC; CDR3: CASSDPGLNRNEQFF
V: TRBV30; D: NA; size: NA; J: TRBJ1-1; DNA: TGTGCCTGGACCCCCCAGATCGAAGCTTTCTTT; CDR3: CAWTPQIEAFF
V: TRBV9; D: TRBD1; size: once; J: TRBJ2-2; DNA: TGTGCCAGCAGCGTAACTGTTACAGGGGGGAATACCGGGGAGCTGTTTTTT; CDR3: CASSVTVTGGNTGELFF
V: TRBV2; D: NA; size: NA; J: TRBJ1-2; DNA: TGTGCCAGCAGTGAATTGGGGGCCGGCTATGGCTACACCTTC; CDR3: CASSELGAGYGYTF
V: TRBV30; D: NA; size: NA; J: TRBJ1-4; DNA: TGTGCCTGGAGTGTACTGGGGAGGGGTGAAAAACTGTTTTTT; CDR3: CAWSVLGRGEKLFF
V: TRBV4-3; D: TRBD1; size: NA; J: TRBJ1-3; DNA: TGCGCCAGCAGCCGGACAGGGGGCGTATCTGGAAACACCATATATTTT; CDR3: CASSRTGGVSGNTIYF
V: TRBV6-6; D: NA; size: NA; J: TRBJ1-1; DNA: TGTGCCAGCAGTTACTCGACAGGAGACACTGAAGCTTTCTTT; CDR3: CASSYSTGDTEAFF
V: TRBV9; D: TRBD1; size: few; J: TRBJ1-2; DNA: TGTGCCAGCAGCGTCAGCGACAGGGGTTCGGGTCTGAATGGCTACACCTTC; CDR3: CASSVSDRGSGLNGYTF
V: TRBV6-6; D: NA; size: few; J: TRBJ1-5; DNA: TGTGCCAGCAGTTCATTCGGGGATCAGCCCCAGCATTTT; CDR3: CASSSFGDQPQHF
V: TRBV5-6; D: TRBD1; size: NA; J: TRBJ1-2; DNA: TGTGCCAGCAGTCTCCGGGACAGGGTGGGCTATGGCTACACCTTC; CDR3: CASSLRDRVGYGYTF
V: TRBV6-5; D: TRBD1; size: NA; J: TRBJ2-4; DNA: TGTGCCAGCAGTTACGATTCCGGGACAGGAAAAAACATTCAGTACTTC; CDR3: CASSYDSGTGKNIQYF
V: TRBV19; D: TRBD2; size: NA; J: TRBJ2-7; DNA: TGTGCCAGTAGTATTGGCACAGCGGGAGCGTCCTACGAGCAGTACTTC; CDR3: CASSIGTAGASYEQYF
V: TRBV5-4; D: NA; size: NA; J: TRBJ1-2; DNA: TGTGCCAGCAGCTTGTTTACAGGGCGTGACTATGGCTACACCTTC; CDR3: CASSLFTGRDYGYTF
V: TRBV5-1; D: NA; size: NA; J: TRBJ1-4; DNA: TGCGCCAGCAGCTTGGACACCAATAATGAAAAACTGTTTTTT; CDR3: CASSLDTNNEKLFF
V: TRBV5-4; D: TRBD1; size: NA; J: TRBJ1-3; DNA: TGTGCCAGCAGCACCCCGACAGGGGGCTCGGGAAACACCATATATTTT; CDR3: CASSTPTGGSGNTIYF
V: TRBV7-6; D: TRBD1; size: NA; J: TRBJ1-4; DNA: TGTGCCAGCAGCTTAGCGGGGGCAGGGGGCGCGGAAAAACTGTTTTTT; CDR3: CASSLAGAGGAEKLFF
V: TRBV15; D: NA; size: NA; J: TRBJ1-3; DNA: TGTGCCACCAGCAGAGATATCGCGGGAAACACCATATATTTT; CDR3: CATSRDIAGNTIYF
V: TRBV29-1; D: NA; size: NA; J: TRBJ1-1; DNA: TGCAGCGTTGAAGGCCAGACAAACACTGAAGCTTTCTTT; CDR3: CSVEGQTNTEAFF
V: TRBV5-6; D: TRBD1; size: NA; J: TRBJ2-2; DNA: TGTGCCAGCAGCCCACAGGGGGCCTCAACCGGGGAGCTGTTTTTT; CDR3: CASSPQGASTGELFF
V: TRBV29-1; D: TRBD1; size: NA; J: TRBJ1-5; DNA: TGCAGCGTTGAAGTAGGGGGAGGAACAGGGGGAGGCCATCAGCCCCAGCATTTT; CDR3: CSVEVGGGTGGGHQPQHF
V: TRBV11-2; D: NA; size: NA; J: TRBJ2-1; DNA: TGTGCCAGCAGCCCCGTGCGGGGATCCAATGAGCAGTTCTTC; CDR3: CASSPVRGSNEQFF
V: TRBV27; D: TRBD2; size: NA; J: TRBJ2-2; DNA: TGTGCCAGCAGTTCCCTAGCGGGAGCGTACACCGGGGAGCTGTTTTTT; CDR3: CASSSLAGAYTGELFF
V: TRBV19; D: NA; size: few; J: TRBJ2-2; DNA: TGTGCCAGTAGCACCACGGGAACCGGGGAGCTGTTTTTT; CDR3: CASSTTGTGELFF
V: TRBV7-9; D: TRBD1; size: NA; J: TRBJ1-1; DNA: TGTGCCAGCAGCCCGACAGGGGCGAACACTGAAGCTTTCTTT; CDR3: CASSPTGANTEAFF
V: TRBV28; D: NA; size: NA; J: TRBJ2-3; DNA: TGTGCCAGCCGCCGAGGACAGCTCACAGATACGCAGTATTTT; CDR3: CASRRGQLTDTQYF
V: TRBV6-1; D: NA; size: NA; J: TRBJ2-5; DNA: TGTGCCAGCAGAGAGGGGGGAGGGCAAGAGACCCAGTACTTC; CDR3: CASREGGGQETQYF
V: TRBV6-6; D: TRBD1; size: few; J: TRBJ1-4; DNA: TGTGCCAGCAGTCCAAGGACAGGGGGTGAAAAACTGTTTTTT; CDR3: CASSPRTGGEKLFF
V: TRBV19; D: NA; size: NA; J: TRBJ2-5; DNA: TGTGCCAGTAGTCACAGGGACCTGCGCGAGACCCAGTACTTC; CDR3: CASSHRDLRETQYF
V: TRBV27; D: TRBD2; size: NA; J: TRBJ2-5; DNA: TGTGCCAGCAGATCTACGGGGAGGGGAGAGACCCAGTACTTC; CDR3: CASRSTGRGETQYF
V: TRBV6-5; D: TRBD2; size: NA; J: TRBJ2-2; DNA: TGTGCCAGCAGTTACTCGAAGCGGGGGATCACCGGGGAGCTGTTTTTT; CDR3: CASSYSKRGITGELFF